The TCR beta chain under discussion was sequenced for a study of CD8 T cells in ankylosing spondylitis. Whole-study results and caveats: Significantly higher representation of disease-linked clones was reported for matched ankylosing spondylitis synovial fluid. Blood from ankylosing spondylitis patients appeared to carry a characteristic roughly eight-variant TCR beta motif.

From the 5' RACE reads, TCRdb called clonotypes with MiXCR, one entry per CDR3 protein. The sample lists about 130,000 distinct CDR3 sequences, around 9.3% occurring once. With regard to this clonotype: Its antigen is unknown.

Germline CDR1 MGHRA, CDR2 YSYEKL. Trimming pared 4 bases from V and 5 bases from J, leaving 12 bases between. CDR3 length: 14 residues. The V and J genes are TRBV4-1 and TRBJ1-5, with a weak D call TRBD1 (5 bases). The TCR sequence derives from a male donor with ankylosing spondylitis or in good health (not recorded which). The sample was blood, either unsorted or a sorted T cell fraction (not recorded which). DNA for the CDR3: TGCGCCAGCAGCCTCGGGCAGGGAGATCAGCCCCAGCATTTT. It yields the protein CASSLGQGDQPQHF.